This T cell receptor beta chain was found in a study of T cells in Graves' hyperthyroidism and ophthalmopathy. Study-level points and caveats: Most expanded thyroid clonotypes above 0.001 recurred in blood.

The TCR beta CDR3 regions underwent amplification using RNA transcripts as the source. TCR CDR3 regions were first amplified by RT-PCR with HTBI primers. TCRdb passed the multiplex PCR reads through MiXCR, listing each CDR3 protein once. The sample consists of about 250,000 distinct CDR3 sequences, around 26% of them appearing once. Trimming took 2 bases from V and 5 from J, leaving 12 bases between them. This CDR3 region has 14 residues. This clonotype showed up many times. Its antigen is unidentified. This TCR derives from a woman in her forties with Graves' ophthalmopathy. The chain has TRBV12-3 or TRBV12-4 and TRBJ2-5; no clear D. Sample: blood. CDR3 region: CASSLWAARETQYF. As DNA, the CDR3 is TGTGCCAGCAGTTTATGGGCCGCCCGGGAGACCCAGTACTTC.